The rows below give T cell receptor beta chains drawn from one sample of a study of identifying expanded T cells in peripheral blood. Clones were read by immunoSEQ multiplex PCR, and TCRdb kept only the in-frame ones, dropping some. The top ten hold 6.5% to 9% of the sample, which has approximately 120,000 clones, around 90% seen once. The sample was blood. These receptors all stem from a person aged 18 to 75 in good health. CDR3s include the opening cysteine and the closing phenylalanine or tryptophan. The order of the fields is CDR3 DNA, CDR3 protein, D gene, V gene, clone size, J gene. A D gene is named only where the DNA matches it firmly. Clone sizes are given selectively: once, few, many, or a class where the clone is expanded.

cdr3_nt: TGTGCCAGAAGCCTCCAGGGGGACTATGGCTACACCTTC
cdr3_aa: CARSLQGDYGYTF
d_call: TRBD1
v_call: TRBV5-3
clone_size: -
j_call: TRBJ1-2

cdr3_nt: TGTGCCAGCAGTGAATCAGGGATTGGCACTGAAGCTTTCTTT
cdr3_aa: CASSESGIGTEAFF
d_call: -
v_call: TRBV2
clone_size: -
j_call: TRBJ1-1

cdr3_nt: TGTGCCAGCTCACCACTGCACTCAGCAAAAGCCTACAATGAGCAGTTCTTC
cdr3_aa: CASSPLHSAKAYNEQFF
d_call: -
v_call: TRBV18
clone_size: -
j_call: TRBJ2-1

cdr3_nt: TGTGCCAGTAGTATAGACGAGGGACGCATCAATTCGGCTTTCTTT
cdr3_aa: CASSIDEGRINSAFF
d_call: -
v_call: TRBV19
clone_size: once
j_call: TRBJ1-1

cdr3_nt: TGTGCCAGCAGTCGCAGGCATACCTACGAGCAGTACTTC
cdr3_aa: CASSRRHTYEQYF
d_call: -
v_call: TRBV6-5
clone_size: -
j_call: TRBJ2-7

cdr3_nt: TGTGCCAGCAGTCCTGACCCGTTCGCGAGCTCCTACGAGCAGTACTTC
cdr3_aa: CASSPDPFASSYEQYF
d_call: -
v_call: TRBV27
clone_size: -
j_call: TRBJ2-7

cdr3_nt: TGTGCCAGCAGTGGTCGAGCAACGGGGGTCACAGATACGCAGTATTTT
cdr3_aa: CASSGRATGVTDTQYF
d_call: -
v_call: TRBV25-1
clone_size: -
j_call: TRBJ2-3

cdr3_nt: TGTGCCAGCAGTTTAGAAGGGGGCGCGGACACTGAAGCTTTCTTT
cdr3_aa: CASSLEGGADTEAFF
d_call: TRBD1
v_call: TRBV28
clone_size: -
j_call: TRBJ1-1

cdr3_nt: TGTGCCAGTAGTTGGACTCAGCGGGGGGTCAAAAACATTCAGTACTTC
cdr3_aa: CASSWTQRGVKNIQYF
d_call: TRBD2
v_call: TRBV19
clone_size: -
j_call: TRBJ2-4

cdr3_nt: TGTGCCAGTAGTATATATGGGACGAAAGACACAGATACGCAGTATTTT
cdr3_aa: CASSIYGTKDTDTQYF
d_call: -
v_call: TRBV19
clone_size: -
j_call: TRBJ2-3

cdr3_nt: TGTGCCAGCAGCTTGGTATCCACAGATACGCAGTATTTT
cdr3_aa: CASSLVSTDTQYF
d_call: -
v_call: TRBV7-2
clone_size: -
j_call: TRBJ2-3

cdr3_nt: TGCGCCAGCAGTGCGACAGTCGAAGGGCCCCAGCATTTT
cdr3_aa: CASSATVEGPQHF
d_call: -
v_call: TRBV10-1
clone_size: -
j_call: TRBJ1-5

cdr3_nt: TGTGCCAGCAGCTTACTAGCGGGAGATTACGAGCAGTACTTC
cdr3_aa: CASSLLAGDYEQYF
d_call: TRBD2
v_call: TRBV5-6
clone_size: -
j_call: TRBJ2-7

cdr3_nt: TGTGCCAGCGGTCGGGACAGCTACGAGCAGTACTTC
cdr3_aa: CASGRDSYEQYF
d_call: TRBD1
v_call: TRBV5-8
clone_size: -
j_call: TRBJ2-7

cdr3_nt: TGCGCCAGCAGCTTGGTAGTCGGTGAAAAACTGTTTTTT
cdr3_aa: CASSLVVGEKLFF
d_call: -
v_call: TRBV5-1
clone_size: -
j_call: TRBJ1-4

cdr3_nt: TGTGCCAGCAGCCTTCGCCAGGGCAGCTCTGGAAACACCATATATTTT
cdr3_aa: CASSLRQGSSGNTIYF
d_call: -
v_call: TRBV7-6
clone_size: -
j_call: TRBJ1-3

cdr3_nt: TGTGCCAGCAGTCCAAGCTACAGTAACACTGAAGCTTTCTTT
cdr3_aa: CASSPSYSNTEAFF
d_call: -
v_call: TRBV6-1
clone_size: once
j_call: TRBJ1-1

cdr3_nt: TGCGCCAGCAGCCAAGATGGGGCTTTCTCCTACAATGAGCAGTTCTTC
cdr3_aa: CASSQDGAFSYNEQFF
d_call: -
v_call: TRBV4-1
clone_size: -
j_call: TRBJ2-1

cdr3_nt: TGTGCCAGCAGTTTATATACAAGAAACACTGAAGCTTTCTTT
cdr3_aa: CASSLYTRNTEAFF
d_call: -
v_call: TRBV27
clone_size: -
j_call: TRBJ1-1

cdr3_nt: TGCGCCAGCAGCTCGAGAGAGACGGATGGGGGCGGCTACACCTTC
cdr3_aa: CASSSRETDGGGYTF
d_call: -
v_call: TRBV5-1
clone_size: few
j_call: TRBJ1-2

cdr3_nt: TGTGCCACCAGGGCGGGACCCACAGATACGCAGTATTTT
cdr3_aa: CATRAGPTDTQYF
d_call: -
v_call: TRBV19
clone_size: -
j_call: TRBJ2-3

cdr3_nt: TGTGCCAGCAGTGAAGGGGGGACAGGGATATATGGCTACACCTTC
cdr3_aa: CASSEGGTGIYGYTF
d_call: TRBD1
v_call: TRBV6-1
clone_size: -
j_call: TRBJ1-2

cdr3_nt: TGTGCCAGCAGCCCGGGACAGGGGGTAACTAATGAAAAACTGTTTTTT
cdr3_aa: CASSPGQGVTNEKLFF
d_call: TRBD1
v_call: TRBV5-8
clone_size: -
j_call: TRBJ1-4

cdr3_nt: TGCAGCGTTGAGAGGCAGGGTACGAACACCGGGGAGCTGTTTTTT
cdr3_aa: CSVERQGTNTGELFF
d_call: -
v_call: TRBV29-1
clone_size: -
j_call: TRBJ2-2

cdr3_nt: TGTGCCAGCAGCCAAGAAGCCCTCCTAGCGGGAGGGTTCTACAATGAGCAGTTCTTC
cdr3_aa: CASSQEALLAGGFYNEQFF
d_call: TRBD2
v_call: TRBV14
clone_size: -
j_call: TRBJ2-1

cdr3_nt: TGCGCCAGCTCTCGGGGGTATAACTATGGCTACACCTTC
cdr3_aa: CASSRGYNYGYTF
d_call: -
v_call: TRBV10-1
clone_size: -
j_call: TRBJ1-2

cdr3_nt: TGTGCCAGCAGCCAAGGCGTGCATAGAGAGACCCAGTACTTC
cdr3_aa: CASSQGVHRETQYF
d_call: -
v_call: TRBV14
clone_size: -
j_call: TRBJ2-5

cdr3_nt: TGTGCCAGCAGCTTAAGACTAGCGGGGGCCTACGAGCAGTACTTC
cdr3_aa: CASSLRLAGAYEQYF
d_call: TRBD2
v_call: TRBV7-2
clone_size: -
j_call: TRBJ2-7

cdr3_nt: TGTGCCAGCACCCTCGACAGGGTGGAGGGCGAGCAGTACTTC
cdr3_aa: CASTLDRVEGEQYF
d_call: -
v_call: TRBV28
clone_size: -
j_call: TRBJ2-7

cdr3_nt: TGTGCCAGCAGCCTTTCTGGACAGCAAGAGACCCAGTACTTC
cdr3_aa: CASSLSGQQETQYF
d_call: -
v_call: TRBV9
clone_size: -
j_call: TRBJ2-5

cdr3_nt: TGTGCCAGCAGTGATGATCGACAGGTGGGGAACACTGAAGCTTTCTTT
cdr3_aa: CASSDDRQVGNTEAFF
d_call: -
v_call: TRBV2
clone_size: -
j_call: TRBJ1-1

cdr3_nt: TGCGCCAGCAGGACAGGGGCAACCTTGAACACTGAAGCTTTCTTT
cdr3_aa: CASRTGATLNTEAFF
d_call: TRBD1
v_call: TRBV5-1
clone_size: -
j_call: TRBJ1-1

cdr3_nt: TGCGCCAGCAGCTGGGCGGCCGGAGAGCAGTTCTTC
cdr3_aa: CASSWAAGEQFF
d_call: -
v_call: TRBV5-1
clone_size: -
j_call: TRBJ2-1

cdr3_nt: TGTGCCAGCAGCTTCGAGAACTATGGCTACACCTTC
cdr3_aa: CASSFENYGYTF
d_call: -
v_call: TRBV7-9
clone_size: -
j_call: TRBJ1-2

cdr3_nt: TGTGCCAGCAGTCGGACTAGCGGGGTAAGAGATACGCAGTATTTT
cdr3_aa: CASSRTSGVRDTQYF
d_call: TRBD2
v_call: TRBV27
clone_size: -
j_call: TRBJ2-3

cdr3_nt: TGTGCCAGCAGCCTACAGCCTTTCTCTGGGGCCAACGTCCTGACTTTC
cdr3_aa: CASSLQPFSGANVLTF
d_call: -
v_call: TRBV2
clone_size: once
j_call: TRBJ2-6

cdr3_nt: TGTGCCAGAAGCTTGGTTCCGGACAAGTACGAGCAGTACTTC
cdr3_aa: CARSLVPDKYEQYF
d_call: -
v_call: TRBV5-3
clone_size: -
j_call: TRBJ2-7

cdr3_nt: TGCGCCAGCAGATTTGCTGTCCCCGCAGTCACAGATACGCAGTATTTT
cdr3_aa: CASRFAVPAVTDTQYF
d_call: -
v_call: TRBV5-1
clone_size: -
j_call: TRBJ2-3

cdr3_nt: TGCGCCAGCAGCCCCAGGACTAGCGGGAGTGGGACAGATACGCAGTATTTT
cdr3_aa: CASSPRTSGSGTDTQYF
d_call: TRBD2
v_call: TRBV5-1
clone_size: -
j_call: TRBJ2-3

cdr3_nt: TGTGCCAGCAGATTAACAGGGGGGGGGACTGAAGCTTTCTTT
cdr3_aa: CASRLTGGGTEAFF
d_call: TRBD1
v_call: TRBV6-5
clone_size: -
j_call: TRBJ1-1

cdr3_nt: TGTGCCAGCTCACCCCCGAACACCGGGGAGCTGTTTTTT
cdr3_aa: CASSPPNTGELFF
d_call: -
v_call: TRBV18
clone_size: few
j_call: TRBJ2-2

cdr3_nt: TGTGCCAGCAGCCCAACAGATTACAATGAGCAGTTCTTC
cdr3_aa: CASSPTDYNEQFF
d_call: -
v_call: TRBV5-4
clone_size: -
j_call: TRBJ2-1

cdr3_nt: TGCAGCACGGGACAGGGGGACTACTATGGCTACACCTTC
cdr3_aa: CSTGQGDYYGYTF
d_call: TRBD1
v_call: TRBV29-1
clone_size: -
j_call: TRBJ1-2

cdr3_nt: TGTGCCAGCAGTTACTCGAAGCGCAGGATTAATTCACCCCTCCACTTT
cdr3_aa: CASSYSKRRINSPLHF
d_call: -
v_call: TRBV6-5
clone_size: -
j_call: TRBJ1-6

cdr3_nt: TGCTTCGGGACAGGGGGCGTCAACACTGAAGCTTTCTTT
cdr3_aa: CFGTGGVNTEAFF
d_call: TRBD1
v_call: TRBV29-1
clone_size: -
j_call: TRBJ1-1

cdr3_nt: TGTGCCAGCTCACCTTTAGCGACAAGCACAGATACGCAGTATTTT
cdr3_aa: CASSPLATSTDTQYF
d_call: -
v_call: TRBV18
clone_size: -
j_call: TRBJ2-3

cdr3_nt: TGCGCCAGCAGTCAACCCGGGGGGAAAGAGACCCAGTACTTC
cdr3_aa: CASSQPGGKETQYF
d_call: TRBD2
v_call: TRBV23-1
clone_size: -
j_call: TRBJ2-5

cdr3_nt: TGTGCCAGCAGCGCCAGGTCCGGTGGAGGTTACTATGGCTACACCTTC
cdr3_aa: CASSARSGGGYYGYTF
d_call: -
v_call: TRBV13
clone_size: -
j_call: TRBJ1-2

cdr3_nt: TGCGCCAGCAGCTTGGCGGCAGTTGGGGACAGGGGACGGGAGACCCAGTACTTC
cdr3_aa: CASSLAAVGDRGRETQYF
d_call: TRBD1
v_call: TRBV5-1
clone_size: -
j_call: TRBJ2-5

cdr3_nt: TGCGCCAGCAGCTTGACGTACAGGGAGGAGACTGAAGCTTTCTTT
cdr3_aa: CASSLTYREETEAFF
d_call: -
v_call: TRBV5-1
clone_size: -
j_call: TRBJ1-1

cdr3_nt: TGTGCCAGCAGCTCACCCTCCGGGACAGGGGGCAATCGGGCCTACGAGCAGTACTTC
cdr3_aa: CASSSPSGTGGNRAYEQYF
d_call: TRBD1
v_call: TRBV5-6
clone_size: -
j_call: TRBJ2-7

cdr3_nt: TGTGCCAGCAGCTGGGAACACAGGGTTCCCAACTATGGCTACACCTTC
cdr3_aa: CASSWEHRVPNYGYTF
d_call: -
v_call: TRBV7-3
clone_size: -
j_call: TRBJ1-2

cdr3_nt: TGTGCCAGCAGCTTAGGCGGGACGGCCGATGAGCAGTTCTTC
cdr3_aa: CASSLGGTADEQFF
d_call: -
v_call: TRBV7-7
clone_size: -
j_call: TRBJ2-1

cdr3_nt: TGTGCCAGCAACCTCGGACTAGCGGGATACAATGAGCAGTTCTTC
cdr3_aa: CASNLGLAGYNEQFF
d_call: TRBD2
v_call: TRBV7-2
clone_size: -
j_call: TRBJ2-1

cdr3_nt: TGTGCCAGCAGTGGAGACAGGGGACGGGCTGGCTACACCTTC
cdr3_aa: CASSGDRGRAGYTF
d_call: TRBD1
v_call: TRBV6-1
clone_size: -
j_call: TRBJ1-2

cdr3_nt: TGTGCCAGCTCACCACCGACAGCCCCCCTCGAGACCCAGTACTTC
cdr3_aa: CASSPPTAPLETQYF
d_call: -
v_call: TRBV18
clone_size: -
j_call: TRBJ2-5

cdr3_nt: TGCGCCAGCGAGAGGGGAGGTTCAGATACGCAGTATTTT
cdr3_aa: CASERGGSDTQYF
d_call: -
v_call: TRBV10-2
clone_size: -
j_call: TRBJ2-3

cdr3_nt: TGTGCCATCAGTCCGACAGGAACTGAAGCTTTCTTT
cdr3_aa: CAISPTGTEAFF
d_call: -
v_call: TRBV10-3
clone_size: -
j_call: TRBJ1-1

cdr3_nt: TGTGCCAGCAGCTTCGGCACCTCCCAAGAGACCCAGTACTTC
cdr3_aa: CASSFGTSQETQYF
d_call: -
v_call: TRBV7-9
clone_size: -
j_call: TRBJ2-5

cdr3_nt: TGCGCCAGCAGCTTCGGGCCGCAAGAGACCCAGTACTTC
cdr3_aa: CASSFGPQETQYF
d_call: -
v_call: TRBV5-1
clone_size: once
j_call: TRBJ2-5